The clone carrying this T cell receptor beta chain came up many times. Its antigen is unknown. Sequencing ends 3 residues short of the CDR3 end; the germline J gene provides the rest. This sample stems from a study of T cell clonality in common variable immunodeficiency. General study results and limits: In common variable immunodeficiency, TCR beta chains reportedly carried fewer deletions and N-nucleotide insertions.

CVID meant reduced serum IgG, IgA and/or IgM plus specific antibody deficiency. Data came from immunoSEQ multiplex PCR; TCRdb stores just in-frame clones and leaves some out. This set yields approximately 38,000 clones and no singletons; the top ten hold roughly 5.5%. Germline V gene data show CDR1 as GTSNPN and CDR2 as SVGIG (reference sequence). J lost 5 bases, V lost 5 bases, and 2 bases had no gene match. The CDR3 spans 12 residues. Sample: peripheral blood mononuclear cells. This clonotype originated in a human donor with common variable immunodeficiency. V gene TRBV30 combines with J gene TRBJ2-7; 11 positions agree with TRBD1. This CDR3 is CAWGTGGNEQYF. The sequenced CDR3 bases are TGTGCCTGGGGGACAGGGGGAAACGAG.